This T cell receptor (beta chain) was sequenced in a study of brain T cells in children with intractable seizures (dated by TCRdb to the early 2020s). Background on the whole study: A NanoString immunology panel was first used to screen resected brain tissue from 50 to 65 pediatric epilepsy surgery cases for immune gene transcripts. Of the roughly twelve selected surgery cases, pre-surgery blood was also sequenced for eight, so four had brain tissue only. Study-level results and caveats: Viral specificity was inferred only from CDR3 sequence similarity, and patients' HCMV serostatus was unknown. Because pre- and post-surgery blood were sequenced to different depths, clones absent from the pre-surgery sample may reflect undersampling.

The time point tag for this specimen amounts to: resected brain tissue, or blood drawn just prior to surgery. The surgery cases that showed the highest brain T cell transcript signatures were chosen for TCR beta chain sequencing of brain tissue, and of blood when it was available. Before surgery, the patients had been given at least one anti-epileptic drug. TCR-sequenced patients were children with drug-resistant epilepsy due to tuberous sclerosis complex, focal cortical dysplasia, Rasmussen encephalitis or hemimegalencephaly. Bulk genomic DNA was isolated from unsorted brain tissue and whole blood using the Monarch genomic DNA purification kit. The immunoSEQ assay was applied to genomic DNA to generate the TCR beta chain sequences. Per the source publication's procedure: CDR3 sequences that did not begin with the conserved framework cysteine at position 104 were removed manually. Clonality was calculated as one minus the normalized Shannon's Diversity Index, with values ranging from 0 (maximal diversity) to 1 (oligoclonal). Differences in the frequency of the same CDR3 between samples, such as brain versus blood, were assessed with chi-squared comparison-of-proportions tests. Public clonotypes were found by searching immuneACCESS, and the VDJdb browser was used to assess similarity to known antiviral clonotypes. What TCRdb holds here is the immuneACCESS table cut down to in-frame rearrangements. Part of the clones is not present; checked against another copy, under half of the missing clones reflect an unresolved V gene, and the others are unexplained. The DNA was the basis for D and trimming; V, J and clone size are from that table. The sample includes about 40,000 clones, with 80% to 95% observed a single time. Roughly 6.3% of the sample comes from the top ten.

Notes on this clone: No antigen is known for it. It has no much larger one-base neighbor in the sample; base qualities were not kept.

The CDR3 numbers 16 residues from cysteine through phenylalanine. Of the read, only the CDR3 DNA is kept; its 48 bases are in frame from base 1. Via the germline V gene, CDR1 is SGHVS and CDR2 FQNEAQ. V lost 1 base and J lost 0 bases; the stretch between them is 11 bases long. The sequence is built from TRBV7-8 and TRBJ2-3, and perhaps TRBD2 as D gene, on 6 matching bases. The receptor's source is a girl aged 2 to 9 with tuberous sclerosis and intractable seizures. The specimen comprised peripheral blood, sampled at surgery. The bases are TGTGCCAGCAGCTTAGTGGCGGGGCCAAGCACAGATACGCAGTATTTT. This yields the protein CASSLVAGPSTDTQYF.